The TCR beta chain under discussion was sequenced for a study of cytomegalovirus exposure and HLA in healthy donors (dated by TCRdb to about 2017). Regarding the study in general: An earlier analysis of approximately 640 of the donors reported approximately 300 Gb of sequence data and roughly 110 million unique TCR beta sequences from about 179 million T cells. Typing coverage differed by locus: A, B, C, DRB1 and DQB1 were typed in about 620-630 donors, DQA1 in about 500, DPA1 in approximately 610, and DPB1 in 450 to 490. The genetic ancestry cluster associated with self-reported Caucasian donors included 81% of the 398 genotyped donors. In the later analysis, no new phenotypic data were used to find candidate immune exposures; instead, reliance was placed on TCR beta sequences and their occurrence across donors. Besides the first cohort of approximately 670 subjects, a separate validation cohort made up of 120 different subjects was used. The study aimed to test whether signatures of past pathogen exposure could be identified by cataloging public T cell receptors. Class I and class II HLA loci were covered by the typing at four-digit resolution. Alongside the repertoire data, information on donor age, sex, ethnicity and CMV serostatus was compiled. Roughly 5 DR-DQ haplotypes were treated as single units for association and clustering because of strong linkage in the cohort. An early release covering roughly 600 HLA-typed donors comprised approximately 290 gigabases of sequencing data and tens of millions of unique TCR sequences. To study patterns of TCR occurrence, a later analysis re-analyzed previously published TCR beta repertoires from just over 650 donors and added high-resolution HLA genotyping. A later genetic analysis took genome-wide SNP genotypes for about 55% of the 666 donors and used that subset as a discovery cohort. Among roughly 400 genotyped donors of the cohort, an average of approximately 200,000 unique TCR beta nucleotide sequences was sequenced per donor, of which about 19% were non-productive. To predict cytomegalovirus infection status, the study brought together high-throughput TCR immunosequencing, statistical association of individual TCRs with disease status, and machine learning. An earlier analysis of 450 to 750 of the donors used high-throughput TCR beta sequencing to judge whether each TCR beta V gene segment behaved as functional or pseudogenic. Every discovery cohort repertoire had been produced on one sequencing platform. Using immunosequencing, the study profiled T cell repertoires from about 620 subjects and related those repertoires to cytomegalovirus serostatus.

General study outcomes and caveats: The only immune exposure information available for the cohort was CMV serostatus. Presence/absence analyses assumed roughly uniform sequencing depth across donors, an assumption that may not hold. A later genetic analysis associated a missense DCLRE1C variant with V-gene and J-gene trimming of TCR beta chains, and an independent cohort replicated the association. While some public TCRs were present in many individuals, most TCR sequences turned up only very rarely across donors. In a later analysis, most CMV-associated TCR beta chains were found to appear HLA-restricted, with HLA associations seemingly driven largely by CMV exposure. The classifier was reported to diagnose cytomegalovirus status with high specificity and sensitivity in both the original and validation cohorts. A few of the identified cytomegalovirus-associated TCR beta chains were confirmed in vitro to be specific for cytomegalovirus antigens. Assigning TCR associations to individual alleles was difficult when HLA alleles, especially DR and DQ, strongly co-occurred. Correlated functional status among segregating V segments might reflect linkage disequilibrium, but an unknown experimental factor could not be ruled out. At a false discovery rate of 0.05, a later analysis linked about 16,000 TCR beta sequences to specific HLA alleles. A later analysis reported that several top co-occurrence clusters appeared linked to parvovirus B19, influenza, CMV and Epstein-Barr virus. A further reported finding was that TCR beta sequences accurately predicted the HLA-A and HLA-B alleles for most subjects in the first cohort. A later analysis found that TCR association rates varied across HLA loci, with DRB1 alleles showing the most associated TCRs and HLA-C alleles the fewest. It was suggested by the authors that the approach could potentially be generalized to other disease states and immunological phenotypes. Because counts were too low, under 20 rarely observed V segments, including chromosome 9 orphons, were left out of the earlier analysis of 587 of the donors. In the study, 150 to 200 TCR beta chains were listed as associated with cytomegalovirus. Compared with equally common non-associated chains, HLA-associated TCR beta chains in a later analysis were more clonally expanded and had lower generation probabilities. The sequencing pipeline was judged likely to have produced a cluster of highly shared sequence variants as a technical artifact. Compared with the roughly 720-donor mean, donors in an Asian-associated ancestry cluster had fewer N-insertions in productive TCRs, according to a later genetic analysis. In an earlier analysis of 587 of the donors, most TCR beta V segments were observed in productive rearrangements about 90% or about 30% of the time, broadly matching IMGT annotations. Because some donors lacked HLA typing at each locus, the association tests relied only on the typed subset. This cohort had only TCR beta chains sequenced, and the lack of alpha or paired-chain data limited which features could be detected.

With respect to this clone: The specificity of this receptor is unknown. No clone much larger than this one lies a single base away; base qualities are absent.

The cohort consisted of 670 or so healthy bone marrow donors. At the time of sampling, all cohort members were nominally healthy, though unrecorded immune exposures were likely present. The donor was CMV seronegative and was included in the group of a few hundred seronegative cohort members. A peripheral blood sample was collected from each donor, and TCR beta sequencing was performed on peripheral blood mononuclear cells. Genomic DNA was extracted from the blood cell samples with the Qiagen DNeasy Blood Extraction Kit. The method was the immunoSEQ multiplex PCR assay. For the multiplex PCR, a mixture combining 60 forward primers for TCR Vbeta segments and 13 reverse primers for TCR Jbeta segments was used. A multiplex PCR assay on genomic DNA amplified the CDR3 region of rearranged TCR beta genes. Amplified TCR beta libraries were sequenced as 87-base-pair reads on the Illumina HiSeq System. The original pipeline was this. A later analysis tallied around 87 million unique TCR beta chains across the 660 or so repertoires, and approximately 9.9 million of those chains were shared by two or more donors. Raw reads were error-corrected and collapsed into unique sequences with a nearest-neighbor algorithm that merged closely related sequences to remove PCR and sequencing errors. CDR3 sequences were aligned to IMGT reference sequences to assign V, D and J gene segments. For a sequence to be retained, a match of at least six nucleotides was required to both a V gene segment and a J gene segment. A rearrangement was called productive if the CDR3 had no stop codons and remained in frame with V and J, and every other rearrangement was called non-productive. CDR3 was defined according to IMGT convention as the region running from the second conserved V-encoded cysteine to the conserved J-encoded phenylalanine. In an earlier analysis of around 540 of the donors, sequences lacking an unambiguous match to a single V gene segment were excluded. An earlier analysis of some 500 of the donors classified V segments as functional when productive rearrangements were above 56.7% and as segregating when the standard deviation between donors was above 5%. To diagnose cytomegalovirus status from the catalog of TCR beta chain sequences, a statistical classification framework was built. A later analysis assigned V and J genes by comparing TCR nucleotide sequences with IMGT/GENE-DB human TR gene sequences. In a later analysis, CDR3 sequences and most-parsimonious VDJ recombination scenarios were assigned using the TCRdist pipeline. In a later analysis, each TCR beta chain was defined by its CDR3 amino acid sequence together with its V-gene family, and reads without a unique V-gene family were excluded. In a later analysis, 450 to 600 highly shared, low-generation-probability nucleotide sequences were removed to address suspected cross-contamination and a sequencing artifact. In a later analysis, a clonal expansion index for each public chain was calculated from normalized within-repertoire ranks of inferred template counts. A later analysis computed generation probabilities with a VDJ recombination model fitted to out-of-frame rearrangements, and checked the results against IGoR. A later analysis scored TCR-TCR, TCR-HLA and TCR-CMV co-occurrence with hypergeometric tests, applying a repertoire-size bias correction to TCR pairs. In a later analysis, false discovery rates were estimated by permuting HLA or CMV assignments 20 times. A later analysis grouped co-occurring TCRs with DBSCAN, adding TCRdist sequence similarity when clustering within HLA-allele-positive subsets. For co-occurrence clustering, repertoires with fewer than 30,000 or more than 120,000 public chains were excluded, along with five repertoires with anomalous nucleotide sharing. As stored in TCRdb, this immuneACCESS dataset retains in-frame rearrangements with V and J assigned. A fraction of the clones does not appear; measured against another copy, unresolved V genes explain less than half of the discrepancy, and the remainder lacks a known reason. V and J calls and clone size come straight from that table; D and trimming were deduced from the DNA. This sample has roughly 130,000 clones in its table, and 76% of those were observed once. The ten biggest clones cover 1.8% of the sample.

The receptor comes from a man in his forties or fifties in good health and CMV-seronegative. Sequencing was performed on PBMCs.

The nucleotide sequence is given as TGTGCCAGCAGCTTAGGTGCAGGGGGCATTTTAAATGAGCAGTTCTTC. This sequence encodes CASSLGAGGILNEQFF. The V and J genes are TRBV13 and TRBJ2-1; TRBD1 lines up with 8 middle nucleotides. According to the germline V gene (reference sequence), CDR1 reads PRHDT and CDR2 reads FYEKMQ. The CDR3 holds 16 amino acids from the cysteine to the phenylalanine. Only the CDR3 portion is preserved as DNA: 48 bases, with reading frame beginning at the first base. The germline V end is reduced by 0 bases and the J end by 7 bases; junction bases left unmatched: 8. The full variable domain, with segments outside the CDR3 supplied by the reference TRBV13 and TRBJ2-1 proteins, appears as AAGVIQSPRHLIKEKRETATLKCYPIPRHDTVYWYQQGPGQDPQFLISFYEKMQSDKGSIPDRFSAQQFSDYHSELNMSSLELGDSALYFCASSLGAGGILNEQFFGPGTRLTVL.